This TCR beta chain was documented in a study of blood T cell repertoires in COVID-19 (dated by TCRdb to 2020 to 2022). About the full investigation: Samples covering the acute and convalescent phases of COVID-19 were provided by collaborators in the United States, Italy and Spain. Samples were obtained from the ongoing ImmuneRACE study (first 160 participants) and from over 1,000 subjects provided by 6 global collaborators. Where available, HLA class I and class II types were obtained from metadata supplied by the sample provider rather than from assay-based typing. The prospective study material was composed of cDNA or gDNA derived from T cells, B-cell-depleted T cells, or PBMCs. A freely available public database, intended as a resource for researchers studying the immune response to SARS-CoV-2, is where the repertoires were released. The sample metadata nearly always contained a de-identified subject ID, COVID-19 status, age in years and sex. The dataset comprised deeply sampled blood TCRbeta repertoires from subjects exposed to, actively infected with, or recovered from COVID-19.

Collaborating institutions collected whole blood in K2EDTA tubes following their own protocols. Collaborator samples were shipped for TCRbeta analysis as frozen whole blood, isolated PBMCs, or DNA extracted from either sample type. The CDR3 runs 16 amino acids, cysteine and phenylalanine included. Only the CDR3 region is kept as DNA, spanning 48 bases read in frame from base 1. From a lookup of the germline V gene (reference sequence), CDR1 and CDR2 are SEHNR and FQNEAQ. V ends up 0 bases short and J 3 bases short, with an unmatched junction base count of 7. The immunoSEQ Assay, a bias-controlled multiplex PCR, was used to amplify TCRbeta CDR3 regions from genomic DNA. In the source study's methods: Nucleated cell counts per sample were estimated from amplification of reference gene primers within the assay. Sequence reads were collapsed and filtered to measure the absolute abundance of every unique TCRbeta CDR3 rearrangement. For each sample, productive Simpson clonality was calculated by taking the square root of Simpson's diversity index across productive rearrangements. Entries here come from immuneACCESS through TCRdb and include only in-frame sequences with V and J called. Some clones fail to appear in such tables; in the studies checked, an unresolved V gene covers under half of the shortfall, and the cause of the remainder is unknown. The V and J calls and clone size were taken over from that table, and D and trimming were inferred from the DNA. This sample is represented by about 48,000 clones; about nine tenths of them were singletons. Around 5% of the sample rests with the top ten.

The full study reports these points: Clinical and demographic metadata were provided uncurated, with the amount varying by source and participant.

On this clone itself: The target of this receptor is not known. No base quality values were provided; no much bigger clone lies one nucleotide off.

Input material: peripheral blood. The sequence was obtained from a man between 65 and 85 years old with acute or convalescent COVID-19. Recombination joined TRBV7-9 with TRBJ1-1; 7 bases in between match TRBD1. The DNA reads as follows: TGTGCCAGCAGCTTAGCAGACCGGGACAGCTACACTGAAGCTTTCTTT. Its amino acids are CASSLADRDSYTEAFF.